This T cell receptor beta chain stems from a study of OX40 agonist ivuxolimab in advanced cancers. Autoimmune disease history or systemic immunosuppression led to patients being barred. Clones were read by immunoSEQ multiplex PCR, and TCRdb kept only the in-frame ones, dropping some. There are tens of thousands of clones in the sample; roughly nine tenths occur only once, and 0.8% to 1.2% lies in the top ten. The CDR3 runs 14 residues. Germline V gives CDR1 GTSNPN, CDR2 SVGIG (reference sequence). V lost 3 bases to trimming and J lost 1 base, with 12 bases between them. The starting material was CD4+ or CD8+ T cells sorted from blood, obtained in a trial of the OX40 agonist ivuxolimab. This rearrangement joins TRBV30 to TRBJ2-5; tentatively, D is TRBD1 or TRBD2 (6 bases each). This TCR was recovered from an adult with an advanced solid tumor such as melanoma, head and neck, liver or kidney cancer. CDR3 in DNA: TGTGCCTGGAGGCAAGGGGGGCTCCAAGAGACCCAGTACTTC. It yields the protein CAWRQGGLQETQYF.